This T cell receptor beta chain originates from a study of beta chain features in type 1 diabetes listed by TCRdb under 2018. With respect to the entire study: Mean age, gender distribution, total cell number and subset yield were not different between patients and healthy donors. A total of around 110,000,000 sorted cells were examined across all samples, and a strong correlation was observed between cell number per subset and RNA yield. Regulatory and stem cell-like memory subsets were obtained from only 8 patients and roughly 8 healthy donors, while naive and central memory subsets were obtained from all 30 or so donors. The study compared TCRB repertoires of sorted circulating CD4+ T cell subsets between recently diagnosed type 1 diabetes patients and matched healthy donors.

The High Capacity cDNA Reverse Transcription Kit was used to reverse transcribe all of the isolated RNA, meaning that expressed TCRB transcripts were what got sequenced. Deep immunoSEQ sequencing was performed on naive, central memory and regulatory T cell samples, with an average of around 3.4 million total reads per sample. After sorted cells were lysed in RLT buffer, RNA was extracted with DNase-treated RNeasy Micro or Mini kits, with the choice depending on cell number. Each cell subset was processed on its own to prevent cross-contamination, while patient and healthy donor samples were processed together. TCRB sequences were amplified from cDNA with the immunoSEQ multiplex PCR, producing 87-bp fragments spanning the CDR3 region. Sequencing of the amplicons was done on the Illumina HiSeq platform. The authors' analysis ran thus. PCR bias was computationally corrected using synthetic template baselines, reads within Hamming distance 2 were collapsed, and singletons that could not be merged were discarded. Reads were aligned to IMGT to assign V, D and J genes, CDR3 length, and insertions or deletions at six rearrangement sites. Within each subset, clonotype counts were normalized to the number of sorted cells before true diversity and Gini coefficients were calculated with the tcR R package. Repertoire sharing was quantified using the overlap coefficient calculated on TCRB nucleotide sequences. This immuneACCESS table, as held by TCRdb, lists in-frame sequences with V and J called but not all clones. Of the missing ones, under half trace to an unresolved V gene in checked studies; the others have no known cause. D and trimming come from the DNA, and the V and J calls and clone size come from that table. A total of 100,000 to 150,000 clones appear in this sample, around 9% of them only once. Of the sample, roughly 0.75% is held by the ten largest clones.

The CDR3 runs 16 residues from the cysteine to the phenylalanine. Solely the CDR3 DNA is kept, with 48 bases framed from the first base. According to the germline V gene (reference sequence), CDR1 reads LNHNV and CDR2 reads YYDKDF. The V end gives up 3 bases and the J end 4 bases, leaving 4 bases in the junction not matched to a gene. In regard to this clone: Its antigen remains undetermined. Per-base quality was not reported, and no clone a single base away is much larger than it. The sample holds other DNA sequences that translate to the same CDR3.

Each donor gave one peripheral blood draw, averaging approximately 0.11 L, which was collected into heparinised tubes. A BD FACSAria II was used to sort naive, central memory, regulatory and stem cell-like memory CD4+ T cells with a panel that included CD45RO, CCR7, CD25, CD127, CD95 and CD27. A purity above 98% was achieved for all sorted populations. PBMCs were isolated immediately by Lymphoprep density gradient centrifugation and stained directly without culture. To minimize batch effects, samples were stained and sorted in pairs, one healthy donor with one patient per experiment. The investigation overall reported the following: PCR may preferentially amplify shorter templates, but because patient and control samples were amplified and corrected together, any resulting skew would affect both groups equally. Naive, central memory and regulatory TCRB repertoires appeared to be more alike among patients than among healthy donors. Only small numbers of individuals were included in the HLA sub-analyses, which left unresolved whether HLA type had any influence on TCRB rearrangement. At VDJ recombination sites, patients with type 1 diabetes made fewer insertions and deleted more nucleotides, a pattern implying thymic rearrangement abnormalities. A moderate but significant shortening of TCRB CDR3 length was observed in type 1 diabetes patients in all four CD4+ subsets. Sequencing cDNA rather than genomic DNA could over-represent highly expressing activated cells, although activation and CD3 levels did not differ between groups.

The receptor's source is a man aged 30 to 39 with type 1 diabetes. Source material: central memory CD4+ T cells from blood. The chain links TRBV15 with TRBJ2-1; TRBD2 aligns with 12 central bases. The CDR3 corresponds to CATSRDLAGGYNEQFF. The DNA reads as follows: TGTGCCACCAGCAGGGACCTAGCGGGGGGGTACAATGAGCAGTTCTTC.